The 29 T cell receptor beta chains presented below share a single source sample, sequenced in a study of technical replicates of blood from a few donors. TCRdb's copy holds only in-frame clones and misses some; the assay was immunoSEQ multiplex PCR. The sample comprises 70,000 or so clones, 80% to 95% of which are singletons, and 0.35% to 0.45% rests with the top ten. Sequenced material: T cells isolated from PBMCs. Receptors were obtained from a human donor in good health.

CDR3 in DNA: TGTGCCAGCAGCCCGGGGGAGGGAGGCAATCAGCCCCAGCATTTT. Protein product: CASSPGEGGNQPQHF. The chain employs TRBV27 and TRBJ1-5; D possibly corresponds to TRBD1 (5 bases). V shed 6 bases and J shed 2 bases, with 14 bases lying between them. This CDR3 comprises 15 residues. Germline loops: CDR1 MNHEY, CDR2 SMNVEV (reference sequence).

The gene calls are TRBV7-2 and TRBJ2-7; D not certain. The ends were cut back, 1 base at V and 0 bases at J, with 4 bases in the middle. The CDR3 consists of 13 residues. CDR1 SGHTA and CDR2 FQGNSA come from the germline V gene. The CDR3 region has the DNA TGTGCCAGCAGCTTAGACGGCTCCTACGAGCAGTACTTC. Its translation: CASSLDGSYEQYF.

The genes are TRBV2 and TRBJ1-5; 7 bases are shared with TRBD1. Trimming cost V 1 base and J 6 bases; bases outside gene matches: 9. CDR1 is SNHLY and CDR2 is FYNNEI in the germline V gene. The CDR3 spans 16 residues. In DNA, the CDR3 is TGTGCCAGCAGTGAAGTAGACAGGGTCGGGAGTCAGCCCCAGCATTTT. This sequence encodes CASSEVDRVGSQPQHF.

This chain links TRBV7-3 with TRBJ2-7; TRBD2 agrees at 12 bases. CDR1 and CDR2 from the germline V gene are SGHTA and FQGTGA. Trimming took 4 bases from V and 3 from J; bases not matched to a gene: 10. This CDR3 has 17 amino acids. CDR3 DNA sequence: TGTGCCAGCAGCTCACGCCCCCGGACTAGCGGGGTCTACGAGCAGTACTTC. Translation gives CASSSRPRTSGVYEQYF.

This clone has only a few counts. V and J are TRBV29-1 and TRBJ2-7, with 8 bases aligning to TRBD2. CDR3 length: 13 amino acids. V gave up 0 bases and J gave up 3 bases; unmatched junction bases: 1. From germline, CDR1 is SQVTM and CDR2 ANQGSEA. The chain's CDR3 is CSVEEGTSYEQYF. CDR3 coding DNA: TGCAGCGTTGAAGAAGGGACTAGCTACGAGCAGTACTTC.

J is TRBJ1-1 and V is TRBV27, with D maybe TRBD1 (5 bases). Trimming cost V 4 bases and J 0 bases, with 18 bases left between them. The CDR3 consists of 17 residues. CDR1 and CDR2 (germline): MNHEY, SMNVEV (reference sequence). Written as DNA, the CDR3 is TGTGCCAGCAGTTCCCGGGTTACATGGACAATGAACACTGAAGCTTTCTTT. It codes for CASSSRVTWTMNTEAFF.

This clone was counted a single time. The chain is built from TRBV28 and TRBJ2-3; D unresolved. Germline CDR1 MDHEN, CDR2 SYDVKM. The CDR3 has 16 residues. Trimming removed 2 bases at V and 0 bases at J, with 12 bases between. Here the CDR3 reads CASSLLAVLSTDTQYF. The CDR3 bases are TGTGCCAGCAGTTTACTGGCGGTCCTGAGCACAGATACGCAGTATTTT.

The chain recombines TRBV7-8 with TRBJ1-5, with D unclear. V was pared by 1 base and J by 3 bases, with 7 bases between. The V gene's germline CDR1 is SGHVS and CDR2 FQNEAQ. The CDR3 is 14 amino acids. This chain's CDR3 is CASSLGGTNQPQHF. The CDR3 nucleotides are TGTGCCAGCAGCTTAGGAGGCACCAATCAGCCCCAGCATTTT.

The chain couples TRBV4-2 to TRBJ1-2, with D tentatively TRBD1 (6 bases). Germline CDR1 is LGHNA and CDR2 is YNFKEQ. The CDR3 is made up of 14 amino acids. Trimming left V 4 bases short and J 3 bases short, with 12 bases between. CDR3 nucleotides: TGTGCCAGCAGCCCAAACCAGGGGTACTATGGCTACACCTTC. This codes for CASSPNQGYYGYTF.

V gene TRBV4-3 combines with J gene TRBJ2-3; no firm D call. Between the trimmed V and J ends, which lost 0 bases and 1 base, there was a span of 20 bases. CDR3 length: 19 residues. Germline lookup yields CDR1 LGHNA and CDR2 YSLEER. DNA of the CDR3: TGCGCCAGCAGCCAAGATTGGGCTTACGTGGTGGGCGGCACAGATACGCAGTATTTT. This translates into CASSQDWAYVVGGTDTQYF.

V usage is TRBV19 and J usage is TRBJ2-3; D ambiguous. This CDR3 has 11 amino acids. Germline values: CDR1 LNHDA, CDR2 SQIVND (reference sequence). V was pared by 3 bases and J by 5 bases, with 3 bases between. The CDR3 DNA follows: TGTGCCAGTAGTATCGGAGATACGCAGTATTTT. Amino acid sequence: CASSIGDTQYF.

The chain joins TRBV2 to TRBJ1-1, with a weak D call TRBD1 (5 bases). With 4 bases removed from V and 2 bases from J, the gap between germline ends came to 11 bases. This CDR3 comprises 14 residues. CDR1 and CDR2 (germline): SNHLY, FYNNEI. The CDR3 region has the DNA TGTGCCAGCAGTGGACAGCGGGGTAACACTGAAGCTTTCTTT. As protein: CASSGQRGNTEAFF.

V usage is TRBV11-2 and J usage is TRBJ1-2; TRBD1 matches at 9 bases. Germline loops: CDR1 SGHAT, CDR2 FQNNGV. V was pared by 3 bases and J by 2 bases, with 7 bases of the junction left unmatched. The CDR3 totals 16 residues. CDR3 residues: CASSLGGTGSNYGYTF. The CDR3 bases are TGTGCCAGCAGCTTGGGGGGGACAGGGTCAAACTATGGCTACACCTTC.

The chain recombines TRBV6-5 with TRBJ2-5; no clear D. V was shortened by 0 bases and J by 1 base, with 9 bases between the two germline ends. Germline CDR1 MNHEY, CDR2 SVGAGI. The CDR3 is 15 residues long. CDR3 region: CASSYSVYSQETQYF. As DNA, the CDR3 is TGTGCCAGCAGTTACTCGGTGTACAGCCAAGAGACCCAGTACTTC.

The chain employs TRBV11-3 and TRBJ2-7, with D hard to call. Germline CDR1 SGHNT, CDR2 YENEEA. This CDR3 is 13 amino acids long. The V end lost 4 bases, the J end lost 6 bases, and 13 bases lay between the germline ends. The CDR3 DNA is TGTGCCAGCAGCTCCCTAATTGCAGGCGAGCAGTACTTC. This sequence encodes CASSSLIAGEQYF.

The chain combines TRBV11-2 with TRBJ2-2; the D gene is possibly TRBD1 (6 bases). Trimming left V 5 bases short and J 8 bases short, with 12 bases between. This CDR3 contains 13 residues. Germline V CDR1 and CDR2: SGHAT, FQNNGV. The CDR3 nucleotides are TGTGCCAGCAGCCCCCAAGGGACAGGGGAGCTGTTTTTT. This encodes CASSPQGTGELFF. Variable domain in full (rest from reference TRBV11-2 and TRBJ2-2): EAGVAQSPRYKIIEKRQSVAFWCNPISGHATLYWYQQILGQGPKLLIQFQNNGVVDDSQLPKDRFSAERLKGVDSTLKIQPAKLEDSAVYLCASSPQGTGELFFGEGSRLTVL.

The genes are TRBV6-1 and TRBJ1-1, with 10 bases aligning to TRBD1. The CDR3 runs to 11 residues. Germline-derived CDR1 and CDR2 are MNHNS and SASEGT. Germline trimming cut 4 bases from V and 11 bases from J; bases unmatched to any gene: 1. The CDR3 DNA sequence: TGTGCCAGCAGTGGACAGGGGGCGGCTTTCTTT. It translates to CASSGQGAAFF.

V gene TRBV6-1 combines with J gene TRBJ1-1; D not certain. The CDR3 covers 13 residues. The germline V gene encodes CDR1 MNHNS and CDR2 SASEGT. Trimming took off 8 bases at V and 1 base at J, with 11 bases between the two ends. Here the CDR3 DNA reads TGTGCCAGCGGAGACGGTTGGAACACTGAAGCTTTCTTT. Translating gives CASGDGWNTEAFF.

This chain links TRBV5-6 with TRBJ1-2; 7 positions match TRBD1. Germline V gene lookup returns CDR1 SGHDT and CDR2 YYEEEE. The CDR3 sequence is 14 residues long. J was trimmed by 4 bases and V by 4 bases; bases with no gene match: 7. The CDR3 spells CASSNRGLVYGYTF. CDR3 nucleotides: TGTGCCAGCAGCAACAGGGGTTTAGTCTATGGCTACACCTTC.

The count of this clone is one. CDR3 residues: CASSFHQGPYEQYF. The CDR3 nucleotides are TGTGCCAGCAGTTTTCACCAGGGCCCCTACGAGCAGTACTTC. The rearrangement joins TRBV27 to TRBJ2-7; weak D call: TRBD1 (5 bases). V lost 3 bases, J lost 2 bases, and 11 bases lay in between. The CDR3 runs 14 residues. Germline V gives CDR1 MNHEY, CDR2 SMNVEV (reference sequence).

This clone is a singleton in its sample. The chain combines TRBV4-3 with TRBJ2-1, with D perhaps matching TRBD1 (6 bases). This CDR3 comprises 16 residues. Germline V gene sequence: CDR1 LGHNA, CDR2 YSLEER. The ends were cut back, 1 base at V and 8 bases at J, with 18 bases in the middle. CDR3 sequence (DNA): TGCGCCAGCAGCCAAGGGACAGTTTCGAGGAGCGATGAGCAGTTCTTC. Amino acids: CASSQGTVSRSDEQFF.

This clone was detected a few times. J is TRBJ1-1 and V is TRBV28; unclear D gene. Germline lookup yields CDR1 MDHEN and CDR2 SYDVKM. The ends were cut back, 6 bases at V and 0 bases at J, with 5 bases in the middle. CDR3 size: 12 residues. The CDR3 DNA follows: TGTGCCAGCAGGGCGGTGAACACTGAAGCTTTCTTT. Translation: CASRAVNTEAFF.

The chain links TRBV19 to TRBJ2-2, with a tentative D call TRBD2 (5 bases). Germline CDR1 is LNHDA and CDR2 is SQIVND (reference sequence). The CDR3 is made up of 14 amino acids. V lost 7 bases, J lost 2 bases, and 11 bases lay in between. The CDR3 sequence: CASKPSSNTGELFF. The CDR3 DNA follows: TGTGCCAGTAAGCCTAGCTCTAACACCGGGGAGCTGTTTTTT.

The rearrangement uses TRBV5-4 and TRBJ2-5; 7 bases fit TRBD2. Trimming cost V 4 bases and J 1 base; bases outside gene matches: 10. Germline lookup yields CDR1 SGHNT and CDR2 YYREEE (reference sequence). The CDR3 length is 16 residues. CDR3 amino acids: CASSPQRGRGQETQYF. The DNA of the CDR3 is TGTGCCAGCAGCCCCCAGCGGGGTAGGGGCCAAGAGACCCAGTACTTC.

The CDR3 nucleotides are TGTGCCAGCAGAAAACTGGGAGGCACAGATACGCAGTATTTT. Amino acids: CASRKLGGTDTQYF. This chain connects TRBV6-1 to TRBJ2-3; the D gene is possibly TRBD2 (5 bases). CDR1 MNHNS and CDR2 SASEGT come from the germline V gene. This CDR3 spans 14 amino acids. The V and J ends lost 6 bases and 1 base respectively, with 11 bases between them.

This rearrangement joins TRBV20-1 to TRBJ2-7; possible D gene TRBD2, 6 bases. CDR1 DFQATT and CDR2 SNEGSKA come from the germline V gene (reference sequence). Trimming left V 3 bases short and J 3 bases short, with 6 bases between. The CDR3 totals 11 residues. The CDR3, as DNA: TGCAGTGCTAGGACTAGCTACGAGCAGTACTTC. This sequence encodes CSARTSYEQYF.

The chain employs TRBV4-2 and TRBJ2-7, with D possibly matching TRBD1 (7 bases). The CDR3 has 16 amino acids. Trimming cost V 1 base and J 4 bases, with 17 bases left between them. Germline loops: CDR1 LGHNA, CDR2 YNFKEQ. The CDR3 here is CASSQGPRDSKYEQYF. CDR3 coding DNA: TGTGCCAGCAGCCAAGGGCCGCGGGACAGCAAATACGAGCAGTACTTC.

The CDR3 loop reads CASSRDRGTNTEAFF. The CDR3 bases are TGTGCCAGCAGCCGAGACAGGGGGACGAACACTGAAGCTTTCTTT. The rearrangement joins TRBV14 to TRBJ1-1, with TRBD1 matching over 9 bases. Germline-derived CDR1 and CDR2 are SGHDN and FVKESK. The CDR3 has 15 residues. The trim removed 4 bases at V and 1 base at J, leaving 4 bases unmatched.

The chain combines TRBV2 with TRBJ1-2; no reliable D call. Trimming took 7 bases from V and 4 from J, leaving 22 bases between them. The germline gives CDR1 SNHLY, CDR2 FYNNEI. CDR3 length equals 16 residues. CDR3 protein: CASMGGLGIEGYGYTF. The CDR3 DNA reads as TGTGCCAGCATGGGAGGCCTGGGCATAGAGGGCTATGGCTACACCTTC.